The clone carrying this TCR beta chain was recorded at least ten times. The antigen is undetermined. The data were taken from a study of T cell repertoires in cytomegalovirus infection. Study as a whole: Alongside well-studied HLA-B-restricted CMV epitopes, recently identified HLA-C-restricted CMV epitopes were also used. Both a matching HLA type and CMV infection were indicated by public TCR beta signatures. The study, taken as a whole, reports: The cumulative frequency of public TCR beta families distinguished individuals who carried CMV together with the relevant HLA. The ex vivo response was dominated by HLA-C-restricted CMV-specific TCR beta clonotypes.

TCRdb reprocessed the reads via MiXCR and lists one record per CDR3 protein. The data hold 650,000 to 900,000 distinct CDR3 sequences, with 25% to 30% observed a single time. The trim removed 6 bases at V and 7 bases at J, leaving 15 bases unmatched. The CDR3 extends over 17 amino acids. This receptor was taken from a human donor in good health (CMV status not recorded). Some clones in this sample may be carry-over from other donors' samples. The chain employs TRBV12-3 or TRBV12-4 and TRBJ1-6; 7 bases match TRBD1. The material sequenced was cultured CD8+ T cells from PBMCs, taken from culture after CMV antigen stimulation. The CDR3 DNA reads as TGTGCCAGCAGCCAGGACCAACCGGGACAGCTAAATTCACCCCTCCACTTT. Translated: CASSQDQPGQLNSPLHF.